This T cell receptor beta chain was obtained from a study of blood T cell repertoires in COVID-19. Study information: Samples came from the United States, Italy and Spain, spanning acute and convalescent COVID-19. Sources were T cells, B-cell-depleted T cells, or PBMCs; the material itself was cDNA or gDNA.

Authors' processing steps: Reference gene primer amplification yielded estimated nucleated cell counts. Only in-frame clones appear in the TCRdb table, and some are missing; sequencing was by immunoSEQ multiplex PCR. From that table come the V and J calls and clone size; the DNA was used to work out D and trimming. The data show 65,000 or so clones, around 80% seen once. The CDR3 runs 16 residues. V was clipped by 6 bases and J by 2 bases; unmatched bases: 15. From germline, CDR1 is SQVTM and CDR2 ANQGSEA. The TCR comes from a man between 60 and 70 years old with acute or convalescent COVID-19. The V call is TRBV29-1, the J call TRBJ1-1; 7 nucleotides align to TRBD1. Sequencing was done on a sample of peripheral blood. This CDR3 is CSVRWADRAYNTEAFF. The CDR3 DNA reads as TGCAGCGTCCGATGGGCTGACAGGGCTTATAACACTGAAGCTTTCTTT.